The entry below gives a single T cell receptor beta chain sequence along with its context. As yet, its antigen is unknown. Germline loops: CDR1 MNHEY, CDR2 SVGAGI. Between the trimmed V and J ends, which lost 5 bases and 7 bases, there was a span of 11 bases. The CDR3 loop spans 12 amino acids. The sample belongs to a study of graft-versus-host responses after intestinal transplantation. Study information: The transplants performed in recipients were multivisceral, liver-intestinal, or isolated intestinal. Tacrolimus and steroids were given for two to three years to all recipients after anti-thymocyte globulin induction. Overall study findings and caveats: Detected in recipient marrow were GvH clones, some of which were first observed in ileum or blood.

Only in-frame clones appear in the TCRdb table, and some are missing; sequencing was by immunoSEQ multiplex PCR. This sample has 15,000 or so clones, with 93% found just once. This TCR was sampled from a human patient who received an intestinal transplant, so some T cells may come from the graft donor. V is TRBV6-5 and J is TRBJ1-2; D call uncertain. The input for sequencing was PBMCs, taken around 3 years after intestinal transplantation. This CDR3 is CASSDQERGYTF. The CDR3 DNA is TGTGCCAGCAGTGACCAAGAACGTGGCTACACCTTC.